Following are 24 T cell receptor beta chains from one sample sequenced in a study of cytomegalovirus exposure and HLA in healthy donors (dated by TCRdb to 2015 to 2018). The receptor library was made with the immunoSEQ multiplex PCR assay. The multiplex PCR relied on a mix of 60 forward primers for TCR Vbeta segments and 13 reverse primers for TCR Jbeta segments. Imported from immuneACCESS, the table was reduced by TCRdb to in-frame sequences with V and J called. These copies leave out some clones; in studies compared against another copy, an unresolved V gene accounts for under half, and the cause of the remainder is not known. The sample table holds 110,000 to 150,000 clones, of which roughly 85% were seen once. Of the sample, nearly 3.5% is held by the ten largest clones. Material: PBMCs. These receptor sequences come from a male donor in good health and CMV-seronegative.

The chain links TRBV2 to TRBJ2-1, with 7 positions matching TRBD1. The CDR3 extends over 16 amino acids. V trimming: 4 bases; J trimming: 5 bases; junction bases outside the gene matches: 11. The V gene's germline CDR1 is SNHLY and CDR2 FYNNEI. CDR3 residues: CASSVYRGSPNNEQFF. CDR3 DNA sequence: TGTGCCAGCAGTGTCTACAGGGGCTCACCTAACAATGAGCAGTTCTTC.

V gene TRBV14 combines with J gene TRBJ2-7; D may be TRBD2 (5 bases). This CDR3 is 13 amino acids long. Deletions cut 4 bases from V and 3 bases from J, with 10 bases between. The germline CDR1 and CDR2 sequences are SGHDN and FVKESK. The CDR3 reads CASSPGLRYEQYF. For the CDR3, the DNA is TGTGCCAGCAGCCCGGGATTGCGCTACGAGCAGTACTTC.

The V gene is TRBV5-4, the J gene TRBJ1-2, with TRBD1 as a possible D gene (6 bases). There are 13 residues in the CDR3. V lost 4 bases and J 8 bases, leaving 15 bases between the germline ends. Per the germline V gene, CDR1 is SGHNT and CDR2 is YYREEE (reference sequence). The CDR3 DNA sequence: TGTGCCAGCAGCGAGGACAGAGGGCGGGGCTACACCTTC. Protein sequence: CASSEDRGRGYTF.

DNA of the CDR3: TGCGCCAGCAGCCAATCTGGCGGCCCCTACGAGCAGTACTTC. Encoded protein: CASSQSGGPYEQYF. The V and J genes are TRBV4-1 and TRBJ2-7; D not resolved. The germline CDR1 and CDR2 sequences are MGHRA and YSYEKL. The CDR3 runs to 14 residues. V lost 2 bases, J lost 2 bases, and 10 bases lay in between.

J is TRBJ1-2 and V is TRBV19, with TRBD1 as a possible D gene (6 bases). Germline-derived CDR1 and CDR2 are LNHDA and SQIVND (reference sequence). The V gene lost 4 bases and the J gene lost 4 bases, with 16 bases spanning the gap. There are 15 residues in the CDR3. The CDR3 coding sequence is TGTGCCAGTAGTACCCAGCCGGGACACATCTATGGCTACACCTTC. Translating it yields CASSTQPGHIYGYTF.

V and J are TRBV6-6 and TRBJ1-4, with 8 positions matching TRBD1. Losses at the gene ends were 5 bases for V and 8 bases for J; bases not matched to a gene: 13. The CDR3 runs to 16 residues. In germline, CDR1 is MNHNY, CDR2 SVGAGI (reference sequence). The CDR3 region is CASSQLQGAREEKLFF. The DNA of the CDR3 is TGTGCCAGCAGTCAACTCCAGGGGGCGCGGGAAGAAAAACTGTTTTTT.

J is TRBJ2-7 and V is TRBV10-3; TRBD2 aligns across 8 bases. The CDR3 is 15 residues long. After removal of 0 bases from V and 4 bases from J, the junction contained 5 bases not matched to a gene. The germline gives CDR1 ENHRY, CDR2 SYGVKD. The DNA of the CDR3 is TGTGCCATCAGTGAGTCGCCAGCGGGGGTGTACGAGCAGTACTTC. Translating it yields CAISESPAGVYEQYF.

The rearrangement links TRBV4-3 to TRBJ2-2, with D possibly being TRBD2 (7 bases). CDR1 and CDR2 from the germline V gene are LGHNA and YSLEER. Trimming took off 2 bases at V and 6 bases at J, with 19 bases between the two ends. The length of the CDR3 is 17 residues. CDR3 bases: TGCGCCAGCAGCCAACCCCCTAGGGGGGGCGAGGCCGGGGAGCTGTTTTTT. Translated: CASSQPPRGGEAGELFF.

The chain recombines TRBV7-2 with TRBJ2-2; TRBD2 aligns across 7 bases. Germline CDR1 is SGHTA and CDR2 is FQGNSA. This CDR3 contains 18 residues. The V segment lost 5 bases and the J segment 0 bases; nucleotides outside the gene matches: 12. This CDR3 is CASSPGLRGIANTGELFF. The CDR3 nucleotides are TGTGCCAGCAGCCCAGGATTGCGGGGGATCGCGAACACCGGGGAGCTGTTTTTT.

V usage is TRBV7-2 and J usage is TRBJ2-5; maybe TRBD1 (6 bases). Trimming shortened V by 2 bases and J by 5 bases, and 12 bases separated the two germline ends. This CDR3 spans 14 amino acids. The germline V gene encodes CDR1 SGHTA and CDR2 FQGNSA. In DNA, the CDR3 is TGTGCCAGCAGCTTAACAGGGTTGGGGGAGACCCAGTACTTC. Its translation is CASSLTGLGETQYF.

This chain joins TRBV15 and TRBJ2-1, with 11 positions matching TRBD2. The CDR3 length is 16 residues. Germline CDR1 is LNHNV and CDR2 is YYDKDF (reference sequence). J gave up 5 bases and V 2 bases, and 5 bases lay outside the gene matches. As DNA, the CDR3 is TGTGCCACCAGCAGATTTAGCGGGAGGGCCCACAATGAGCAGTTCTTC. Translation: CATSRFSGRAHNEQFF.

For the CDR3, the DNA is TGCAGTTACCGACAGGGAAGGTACGAGCAGTACTTC. Protein product: CSYRQGRYEQYF. The chain has TRBV29-1 and TRBJ2-7; 7 positions match TRBD1. This CDR3 is built from 12 residues. Per germline, CDR1 SQVTM and CDR2 ANQGSEA.

The rearrangement uses TRBV5-1 and TRBJ2-1, with 7 bases lining up with TRBD2. The V gene end was trimmed by 6 bases and the J gene end by 5 bases; junction bases not matched to a gene: 2. The CDR3 consists of 12 residues. From germline, CDR1 is SGHRS and CDR2 YFSETQ. In DNA form, the CDR3 reads TGCGCCAGCAAGCGGGGCAACAATGAGCAGTTCTTC. Protein: CASKRGNNEQFF.

V usage is TRBV9 and J usage is TRBJ2-1; D is perhaps TRBD2 (5 bases). V shed 4 bases and J shed 10 bases, with 12 bases lying between them. CDR1 is SGDLS, CDR2 YYNGEE, per germline. This CDR3 comprises 12 residues. The CDR3 spells CASSPRETEQFF. CDR3 nucleotide sequence: TGTGCCAGCAGCCCGAGGGAAACAGAGCAGTTCTTC.

V and J are TRBV11-2 and TRBJ2-1; 8 nucleotides line up with TRBD2. The CDR3 consists of 16 residues. The junction had 9 bases not matched to a gene; V was cut back by 3 bases and J by 5 bases. CDR1 and CDR2 from the germline V gene are SGHAT and FQNNGV. Here the CDR3 reads CASSFAIRGGHNEQFF. The CDR3 DNA is TGTGCCAGCAGCTTCGCGATACGGGGGGGCCACAATGAGCAGTTCTTC.

This chain joins TRBV7-6 and TRBJ2-7; D may be TRBD2 (6 bases). Germline CDR1 is SGHVS and CDR2 is FNYEAQ. The germline V and J ends were trimmed by 5 bases and 0 bases, with 11 bases remaining between them. CDR3 length equals 14 residues. CDR3 sequence: CASSPGDRSYEQYF. DNA of the CDR3: TGTGCCAGCAGCCCGGGGGATCGCTCCTACGAGCAGTACTTC.

V and J are TRBV28 and TRBJ2-1, with D perhaps matching TRBD2 (6 bases). Germline CDR1 reads MDHEN; CDR2 reads SYDVKM. The V end was cut by 5 bases, the J end by 1 base, with 15 bases between. The CDR3 runs 16 residues. CDR3: CASSIYAGPSYNEQFF. In DNA form, the CDR3 reads TGTGCCAGCAGTATTTATGCGGGGCCGTCCTACAATGAGCAGTTCTTC.

The chain carries TRBV2 and TRBJ1-4; tentative D call: TRBD1 (5 bases). Looked up from germline, CDR1 is SNHLY and CDR2 is FYNNEI. CDR3 size: 11 residues. The ends were cut back, 5 bases at V and 8 bases at J, with 6 bases in the middle. The CDR3 DNA follows: TGTGCCAGCAGTAGGACAGAAAAACTGTTTTTT. Its translation is CASSRTEKLFF.

This rearrangement joins TRBV4-3 to TRBJ2-7; 8 bases are shared with TRBD2. V lost 0 bases, J lost 2 bases, and 3 bases stayed unmatched. The CDR3 runs to 15 residues. Germline CDR1 LGHNA, CDR2 YSLEER. The CDR3 loop reads CASSQEAGVTYEQYF. The DNA for the CDR3 is TGCGCCAGCAGCCAAGAAGCGGGGGTTACCTACGAGCAGTACTTC.

The V gene is TRBV15, the J gene TRBJ2-2; 12 nucleotides agree with TRBD2. With 2 bases clipped from V and 5 bases from J, the junction kept 6 bases outside the gene matches. CDR1 and CDR2 (germline): LNHNV, YYDKDF (reference sequence). CDR3 length equals 17 residues. The CDR3 nucleotides are TGTGCCACCAGCAGACAATCTAGCGGGGGGGGTACCGGGGAGCTGTTTTTT. It codes for CATSRQSSGGGTGELFF.

The CDR3 sequence is CASSPVAGNTGELFF. In DNA form, the CDR3 reads TGCGCCAGCAGCCCAGTCGCGGGGAACACCGGGGAGCTGTTTTTT. The chain carries TRBV4-1 and TRBJ2-2; D may be TRBD2 (5 bases). CDR3 length: 15 residues. Germline V lookup: CDR1 MGHRA, CDR2 YSYEKL. The V end was cut by 4 bases, the J end by 1 base, with 10 bases between.

This chain uses TRBV19 with TRBJ1-1; TRBD1 might be the D (6 bases). The length of the CDR3 is 14 residues. V lost 4 bases and J lost 7, with 16 bases in between. Germline assignment: CDR1 LNHDA and CDR2 SQIVND (reference sequence). This chain's CDR3 is CASSKTGKGSEAFF. Here the CDR3 DNA reads TGTGCCAGTAGTAAAACAGGGAAGGGTAGTGAAGCTTTCTTT.

The rearrangement uses TRBV18 and TRBJ2-6, with 9 nucleotides matching TRBD1. V dropped 1 base and J dropped 0; count of bases not matched to a gene: 4. In germline, CDR1 is KGHSH, CDR2 LQKENI. The CDR3 has 18 residues. The CDR3 bases are TGTGCCAGCTCACCACGGACAGGGGCACTCTCTGGGGCCAACGTCCTGACTTTC. It translates to CASSPRTGALSGANVLTF.

The CDR3 protein is CSVGGGGPPEAFF. DNA for the CDR3: TGCAGCGTTGGGGGAGGGGGTCCCCCTGAAGCTTTCTTT. The rearrangement links TRBV29-1 to TRBJ1-1, with D possibly TRBD1 on 6 matching bases. Germline CDR1 SQVTM, CDR2 ANQGSEA. V was shortened by 4 bases and J by 6 bases, with 15 bases between the two germline ends. The CDR3 spans 13 residues.